The T cell receptor beta chain described here comes from a study of blood T cell repertoires in COVID-19. Study-level information: Samples came from the United States, Italy and Spain, spanning acute and convalescent COVID-19. From T cells, B-cell-depleted T cells, or PBMCs came the material, which was cDNA or gDNA.

Seattle enrolled patients during active infection and tracked them longitudinally. Original handling: Estimation of nucleated cell counts was performed using reference gene primer amplification. Sequencing used immunoSEQ multiplex PCR; TCRdb keeps in-frame clones, though not all of them. D and trimming were read from the DNA, whereas the V and J calls and clone size are those reported in that table. The sample lists 180,000 or so clones, more than 75% occurring once. CDR1 is SGHTA, CDR2 FQGNSA, per germline. V gave up 0 bases and J gave up 1 base, with 12 bases separating them. This CDR3 contains 16 residues.

The clonotype comes from a person between 65 and 79 years old with COVID-19, enrolled during active disease. Sequenced: peripheral blood. The chain carries TRBV7-2 and TRBJ2-5, with D possibly TRBD2 on 6 matching bases. CDR3 region: CASSLARDFIQETQYF. The CDR3 DNA reads as TGTGCCAGCAGCTTAGCGCGGGACTTTATCCAAGAGACCCAGTACTTC.